The 15 T cell receptor beta chains in this list originate from one sample, sequenced in a study of blood T cell repertoires in COVID-19. The table came from immunoSEQ multiplex PCR; TCRdb's copy has only in-frame clones and leaves some out. The sample lists 380,000 or so clones, 70% to 90% seen once, with under 8.5% in the top ten. The sequencing sample was made of peripheral blood. These receptors originate from a woman in her sixties or seventies with COVID-19, enrolled during active disease.

The chain recombines TRBV6-7 with TRBJ1-1; 10 bases agree with TRBD1. TRBV6-7 is identified as an open reading frame with a role that is uncertain. Germline trimming cut 7 bases from V and 1 base from J; bases unmatched to any gene: 3. This CDR3 is built from 14 residues. CDR3 region: CASMWTGGNTEAFF. CDR3 DNA sequence: TGTGCCAGCATGTGGACAGGGGGGAACACTGAAGCTTTCTTT.

The chain couples TRBV5-1 to TRBJ2-5; 14 bases are a match to TRBD2. V was pared by 4 bases and J by 6 bases, with 14 bases of the junction left unmatched. Germline V gene lookup returns CDR1 SGHRS and CDR2 YFSETQ. The CDR3 totals 18 residues. The CDR3: CASSGTGTSGGRGKTQYF. The CDR3 bases are TGCGCCAGCAGCGGAACCGGGACTAGCGGGGGCCGGGGTAAGACCCAGTACTTC.

The CDR3 reads CASSQEGGRGVQETQYF. CDR3 DNA: TGTGCCAGCAGCCAAGAAGGGGGCAGGGGAGTCCAAGAGACCCAGTACTTC. The J gene is TRBJ2-5, the V gene TRBV4-2; 7 nucleotides align to TRBD1. The J segment lost 1 base and the V segment lost 0 bases, leaving 8 bases of the junction unmatched. In germline, CDR1 is LGHNA, CDR2 YNFKEQ. The CDR3 runs 17 residues.

J is TRBJ2-5 and V is TRBV9, with D possibly TRBD1 on 6 matching bases. V lost 2 bases, J lost 0 bases, and 8 bases lay in between. Germline CDR1 and CDR2: SGDLS and YYNGEE. The CDR3 runs to 14 residues. For the CDR3, the DNA is TGTGCCAGCAGCGTCACAGGGAACCAAGAGACCCAGTACTTC. This sequence encodes CASSVTGNQETQYF.

The V call is TRBV4-2, the J call TRBJ1-2; weak D call: TRBD1 (6 bases). Trimming cost V 1 base and J 6 bases, with 15 bases left between them. Germline V lookup: CDR1 LGHNA, CDR2 YNFKEQ. This CDR3 has 15 amino acids. The CDR3 bases are TGTGCCAGCAGCCAAGGTAGACAGGTCTTCGATGGCTACACCTTC. It encodes CASSQGRQVFDGYTF.

A single count supports this clone. The V gene is TRBV19, the J gene TRBJ2-7, with D possibly being TRBD2 (5 bases). From germline, CDR1 is LNHDA and CDR2 SQIVND (reference sequence). The V end was cut by 4 bases, the J end by 7 bases, with 14 bases between. The CDR3 runs 13 residues. The CDR3 DNA follows: TGTGCCAGTAGTACCGCCGGGGTTGGGGAGCAGTACTTC. Its translation: CASSTAGVGEQYF.

This sequence joins TRBV23-1 and TRBJ2-4; no firm D call. TRBV23-1 is noted as an ORF with a role that remains uncertain. V lost 10 bases, J lost 1 base, and 14 bases lay in between. The CDR3 length is 14 residues. CDR3 region: CAKDTFGAKNIQYF. For the CDR3, the DNA is TGCGCCAAAGACACCTTTGGGGCCAAAAACATTCAGTACTTC.

The J gene is TRBJ1-4, the V gene TRBV6-5; D is unresolved. CDR1 MNHEY and CDR2 SVGAGI come from the germline V gene. This CDR3 spans 14 amino acids. The V gene lost 7 bases and the J gene lost 7 bases, with 16 bases spanning the gap. The CDR3 nucleotides are TGTGCCAGCACCCCAAACCTGGGCACTGAAAAACTGTTTTTT. Its protein is CASTPNLGTEKLFF.

This clone was observed once. The chain carries TRBV18 and TRBJ1-2, with D tentatively TRBD1 (6 bases). Trimming removed 3 bases at V and 1 base at J, with 15 bases between. The CDR3 consists of 16 residues. Germline CDR1 reads KGHSH; CDR2 reads LQKENI. CDR3 amino acids: CASSPEATGFNYGYTF. CDR3 DNA: TGTGCCAGCTCACCCGAAGCAACAGGGTTTAACTATGGCTACACCTTC.

V is TRBV18 and J is TRBJ1-5, with 7 bases aligning to TRBD1. V gave up 5 bases and J gave up 5 bases; unmatched junction bases: 12. This CDR3 spans 16 amino acids. The V gene's germline CDR1 is KGHSH and CDR2 LQKENI. The chain's CDR3 is CASSARQGGSDQPQHF. The CDR3 DNA is TGTGCCAGCTCAGCTAGACAGGGAGGTTCGGATCAGCCCCAGCATTTT.

This clone turned up a few times. The chain employs TRBV11-2 and TRBJ1-5, with 10 positions matching TRBD1. The germline CDR1 and CDR2 sequences are SGHAT and FQNNGV. The CDR3 loop spans 16 amino acids. Trimming removed 1 base from V and 6 bases from J; junction bases left unmatched: 6. The CDR3 is CASSLGQGALGQPQHF. The CDR3 coding sequence is TGTGCCAGCAGCTTAGGACAGGGGGCTTTAGGTCAGCCCCAGCATTTT.

This clone was found once. The chain links TRBV29-1 to TRBJ2-7, with 11 positions matching TRBD1. Per germline, CDR1 SQVTM and CDR2 ANQGSEA. The V segment lost 4 bases and the J segment 6 bases; nucleotides outside the gene matches: 5. The length of the CDR3 is 13 residues. DNA for the CDR3: TGCAGCGTTGCCCGGACAGGGGGCGGCGAGCAGTACTTC. Translated: CSVARTGGGEQYF.

The rearrangement uses TRBV5-4 and TRBJ1-1, with D possibly being TRBD1 (5 bases). The CDR3 has 13 residues. Germline CDR1 is SGHNT and CDR2 is YYREEE (reference sequence). The ends were cut back, 6 bases at V and 1 base at J, with 10 bases in the middle. The chain's CDR3 is CASTPGGNTEAFF. DNA of the CDR3: TGTGCCAGCACCCCGGGGGGGAACACTGAAGCTTTCTTT.

The J gene is TRBJ2-5, the V gene TRBV7-9; 9 bases agree with TRBD2. CDR1 SEHNR and CDR2 FQNEAQ come from the germline V gene (reference sequence). The CDR3 has 14 amino acids. V lost 5 bases to trimming and J lost 1 base; unmatched junction nucleotides: 2. The CDR3 nucleotides are TGTGCCAGCAGCCAGACTAGCGGCCAAGAGACCCAGTACTTC. Amino acid sequence: CASSQTSGQETQYF.

The genes are TRBV5-5 and TRBJ1-1, with TRBD1 matching over 7 bases. Germline V gene lookup returns CDR1 SGHKS and CDR2 YYEKEE (reference sequence). The CDR3 sequence is 17 residues long. The J segment lost 0 bases and the V segment lost 0 bases, leaving 8 bases of the junction unmatched. CDR3 nucleotide sequence: TGTGCCAGCAGCTTGGTGACATCGGGACAGATGAACACTGAAGCTTTCTTT. Translated, it gives CASSLVTSGQMNTEAFF.